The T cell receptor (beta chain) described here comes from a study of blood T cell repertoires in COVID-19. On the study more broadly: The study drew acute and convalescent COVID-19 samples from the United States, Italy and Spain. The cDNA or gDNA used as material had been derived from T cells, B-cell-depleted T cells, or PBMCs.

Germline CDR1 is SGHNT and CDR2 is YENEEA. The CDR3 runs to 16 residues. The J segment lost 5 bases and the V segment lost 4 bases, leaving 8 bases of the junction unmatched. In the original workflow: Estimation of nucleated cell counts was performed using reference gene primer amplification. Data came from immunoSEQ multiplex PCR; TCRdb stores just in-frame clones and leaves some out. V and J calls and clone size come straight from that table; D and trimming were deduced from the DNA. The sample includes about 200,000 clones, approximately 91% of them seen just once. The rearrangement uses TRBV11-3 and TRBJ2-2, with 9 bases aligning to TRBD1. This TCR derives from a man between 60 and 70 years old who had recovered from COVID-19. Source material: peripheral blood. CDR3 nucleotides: TGTGCCAGCAGCTCTCGGACAGGGGCAGTTACCGGGGAGCTGTTTTTT. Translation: CASSSRTGAVTGELFF.